Listed below are T cell receptor beta chains from one sample, sequenced in a study of T cell changes during pregnancy in multiple sclerosis. Assay used: immunoSEQ multiplex PCR; TCRdb lists only in-frame clones, some missing. Of around 95,000 clones in the sample, about 93% were seen once. This material consisted of peripheral blood, taken after pregnancy. Receptors originate from a female donor in good health, enrolled as a control in a pregnancy study. Each CDR3 is given with its conserved first and last residue. The D gene is left open where the match is weak. The size of a clone is reported for some rows only, either as once, few or many, or as a class for expanded clones.

J gene: TRBJ2-2
V gene: TRBV5-4
clone size: NA
D gene: NA
CDR3 protein: CASSSYRVGELFF
CDR3 DNA: TGTGCCAGCAGCTCATACAGGGTCGGGGAGCTGTTTTTT

J gene: TRBJ2-7
V gene: TRBV15
clone size: NA
D gene: TRBD1
CDR3 protein: CATSRDRGQYEQYF
CDR3 DNA: TGTGCCACCAGCAGAGACAGGGGGCAATACGAGCAGTACTTC

J gene: TRBJ2-5
V gene: TRBV27
clone size: NA
D gene: NA
CDR3 protein: CASSLLAGKETQYF
CDR3 DNA: TGTGCCAGCAGTTTATTGGCGGGGAAAGAGACCCAGTACTTC

J gene: TRBJ2-3
V gene: TRBV7-2
clone size: NA
D gene: NA
CDR3 protein: CASSRVYRTDTQYF
CDR3 DNA: TGTGCCAGCAGTCGGGTTTATCGCACAGATACGCAGTATTTT

J gene: TRBJ1-5
V gene: TRBV19
clone size: NA
D gene: NA
CDR3 protein: CASSIQGSRNQPQHF
CDR3 DNA: TGTGCCAGTAGTATTCAGGGCTCCAGGAATCAGCCCCAGCATTTT

J gene: TRBJ2-7
V gene: TRBV5-4
clone size: NA
D gene: NA
CDR3 protein: CASSSQGRGGYEQYF
CDR3 DNA: TGTGCCAGCAGTTCGCAGGGCAGGGGTGGCTACGAGCAGTACTTC

J gene: TRBJ2-1
V gene: TRBV7-9
clone size: NA
D gene: NA
CDR3 protein: CASSLGQYNEQFF
CDR3 DNA: TGTGCCAGCAGCTTAGGTCAGTACAATGAGCAGTTCTTC

J gene: TRBJ1-4
V gene: TRBV7-9
clone size: once
D gene: TRBD1
CDR3 protein: CASSQAPGGSTNEKLFF
CDR3 DNA: TGTGCCAGCAGCCAAGCCCCAGGGGGATCAACTAATGAAAAACTGTTTTTT

J gene: TRBJ2-1
V gene: TRBV28
clone size: NA
D gene: NA
CDR3 protein: CASSSFSAGRDEQFF
CDR3 DNA: TGTGCCAGCAGTTCCTTCTCGGCGGGAAGGGATGAGCAGTTCTTC

J gene: TRBJ2-3
V gene: TRBV10-3
clone size: NA
D gene: TRBD1
CDR3 protein: CAISRTGLDTQYF
CDR3 DNA: TGTGCCATCAGCCGGACAGGGTTGGATACGCAGTATTTT

J gene: TRBJ2-7
V gene: TRBV9
clone size: NA
D gene: TRBD2
CDR3 protein: CASSPTSGGYYYEQYF
CDR3 DNA: TGTGCCAGCAGCCCAACTAGCGGGGGCTACTACTACGAGCAGTACTTC

J gene: TRBJ1-2
V gene: TRBV28
clone size: once
D gene: NA
CDR3 protein: CASSLRYLGYTF
CDR3 DNA: TGTGCCAGCAGTTTGCGGTATTTAGGCTACACCTTC

J gene: TRBJ2-7
V gene: TRBV27
clone size: NA
D gene: NA
CDR3 protein: CARGRRASYEQYF
CDR3 DNA: TGTGCCAGGGGAAGGAGGGCCTCCTACGAGCAGTACTTC

J gene: TRBJ2-5
V gene: TRBV4-2
clone size: NA
D gene: TRBD2
CDR3 protein: CASSQGLAGVAETQYF
CDR3 DNA: TGTGCCAGCAGCCAAGGACTAGCGGGAGTGGCAGAGACCCAGTACTTC

J gene: TRBJ2-1
V gene: TRBV19
clone size: NA
D gene: NA
CDR3 protein: CASSIGGQGNEQFF
CDR3 DNA: TGTGCCAGTAGTATAGGGGGACAAGGGAATGAGCAGTTCTTC

J gene: TRBJ2-7
V gene: TRBV7-2
clone size: NA
D gene: TRBD2
CDR3 protein: CASSLRTSAYEQYF
CDR3 DNA: TGTGCCAGCAGCTTAAGGACTAGCGCCTACGAGCAGTACTTC

J gene: TRBJ2-1
V gene: TRBV9
clone size: NA
D gene: NA
CDR3 protein: CASSVESMWAERNEQFF
CDR3 DNA: TGTGCCAGCAGCGTAGAAAGTATGTGGGCCGAGCGGAATGAGCAGTTCTTC

J gene: TRBJ2-1
V gene: TRBV11-2
clone size: NA
D gene: NA
CDR3 protein: CASSFGVGAYYNEQFF
CDR3 DNA: TGTGCCAGCAGCTTCGGGGTTGGAGCTTACTACAATGAGCAGTTCTTC

J gene: TRBJ1-5
V gene: TRBV23-1
clone size: NA
D gene: TRBD1
CDR3 protein: CASSQAGQGSNQPQHF
CDR3 DNA: TGCGCCAGCAGTCAAGCCGGACAGGGCAGCAATCAGCCCCAGCATTTT

J gene: TRBJ1-2
V gene: TRBV5-1
clone size: once
D gene: NA
CDR3 protein: CASSQSQSGDYGYTF
CDR3 DNA: TGCGCCAGCAGCCAGAGTCAGTCGGGAGACTATGGCTACACCTTC

J gene: TRBJ2-7
V gene: TRBV5-5
clone size: NA
D gene: TRBD2
CDR3 protein: CASSGLSGRPTPPSYEQYF
CDR3 DNA: TGTGCCAGCAGCGGTTTGAGCGGGAGGCCCACCCCTCCTTCCTACGAGCAGTACTTC

J gene: TRBJ2-7
V gene: TRBV11-2
clone size: NA
D gene: NA
CDR3 protein: CASSLSGYEQYF
CDR3 DNA: TGTGCCAGCAGTCTTAGCGGCTACGAGCAGTACTTC

J gene: TRBJ2-1
V gene: TRBV2
clone size: once
D gene: NA
CDR3 protein: CASSEEVRTTVFF
CDR3 DNA: TGTGCCAGCAGTGAAGAGGTACGGACTACGGTATTCTTC

J gene: TRBJ2-7
V gene: TRBV27
clone size: NA
D gene: TRBD2
CDR3 protein: CASSLSLGLATYEQYF
CDR3 DNA: TGTGCCAGCAGTTTATCCCTGGGACTAGCCACCTACGAGCAGTACTTC

J gene: TRBJ2-3
V gene: TRBV28
clone size: NA
D gene: TRBD2
CDR3 protein: CASSFAGVVGTDTQYF
CDR3 DNA: TGTGCCAGCAGTTTCGCGGGAGTTGTCGGCACAGATACGCAGTATTTT

J gene: TRBJ1-1
V gene: TRBV28
clone size: NA
D gene: TRBD1
CDR3 protein: CASSSTGGVNTEAFF
CDR3 DNA: TGTGCCAGCAGTAGTACAGGGGGGGTGAACACTGAAGCTTTCTTT

J gene: TRBJ1-3
V gene: TRBV7-6
clone size: NA
D gene: NA
CDR3 protein: CASSPETAYSGNTIYF
CDR3 DNA: TGTGCCAGCAGTCCGGAGACAGCTTACTCTGGAAACACCATATATTTT

J gene: TRBJ2-7
V gene: TRBV11-1
clone size: NA
D gene: NA
CDR3 protein: CASSLAGGPLEQYF
CDR3 DNA: TGTGCCAGCAGCTTAGCAGGAGGGCCCCTTGAGCAGTACTTC

J gene: TRBJ2-3
V gene: TRBV5-5
clone size: NA
D gene: TRBD1
CDR3 protein: CASSSMTGFGTDTQYF
CDR3 DNA: TGTGCCAGCAGCTCCATGACAGGGTTCGGCACAGATACGCAGTATTTT

J gene: TRBJ2-1
V gene: TRBV2
clone size: NA
D gene: NA
CDR3 protein: CASSPGPAGTYNEQFF
CDR3 DNA: TGTGCCAGCAGCCCCGGCCCGGCGGGTACCTACAATGAGCAGTTCTTC

J gene: TRBJ1-4
V gene: TRBV5-4
clone size: NA
D gene: TRBD1
CDR3 protein: CASSQGGTGKARKLFF
CDR3 DNA: TGTGCCAGCAGCCAAGGCGGGACAGGGAAGGCGAGAAAACTGTTTTTT

J gene: TRBJ2-3
V gene: TRBV5-1
clone size: NA
D gene: NA
CDR3 protein: CASSVGGLGDTQYF
CDR3 DNA: TGCGCCAGCAGCGTGGGTGGACTTGGAGATACGCAGTATTTT

J gene: TRBJ2-1
V gene: TRBV19
clone size: NA
D gene: TRBD2
CDR3 protein: CASSIDRSGIPYNEQFF
CDR3 DNA: TGTGCCAGTAGTATAGATCGTAGCGGGATACCCTACAATGAGCAGTTCTTC

J gene: TRBJ2-1
V gene: TRBV7-9
clone size: NA
D gene: NA
CDR3 protein: CASSLRVGARNEQFF
CDR3 DNA: TGTGCCAGCAGCTTACGGGTGGGGGCTAGGAATGAGCAGTTCTTC

J gene: TRBJ2-7
V gene: TRBV5-1
clone size: NA
D gene: NA
CDR3 protein: CASSLGLYEQYF
CDR3 DNA: TGCGCCAGCAGCTTGGGACTCTACGAGCAGTACTTC

J gene: TRBJ2-1
V gene: TRBV7-9
clone size: NA
D gene: NA
CDR3 protein: CASSLTPMGQHNEQFF
CDR3 DNA: TGTGCCAGCAGTTTGACCCCGATGGGGCAGCACAATGAGCAGTTCTTC

J gene: TRBJ1-4
V gene: TRBV15
clone size: NA
D gene: NA
CDR3 protein: CATTTATNEKLFF
CDR3 DNA: TGTGCCACCACCACTGCAACTAATGAAAAACTGTTTTTT

J gene: TRBJ1-1
V gene: TRBV29-1
clone size: NA
D gene: TRBD1
CDR3 protein: CSVGRTGEMNTEAFF
CDR3 DNA: TGCAGCGTTGGTCGGACAGGGGAAATGAACACTGAAGCTTTCTTT

J gene: TRBJ1-5
V gene: TRBV7-2
clone size: NA
D gene: NA
CDR3 protein: CASSLVGDQPQHF
CDR3 DNA: TGTGCCAGCAGCTTAGTAGGGGATCAGCCCCAGCATTTT

J gene: TRBJ2-1
V gene: TRBV5-1
clone size: NA
D gene: NA
CDR3 protein: CASVRDSYNEQFF
CDR3 DNA: TGCGCCAGCGTGCGGGACTCCTACAATGAGCAGTTCTTC

J gene: TRBJ2-1
V gene: TRBV2
clone size: NA
D gene: NA
CDR3 protein: CASSAIADEQFF
CDR3 DNA: TGTGCCAGCAGTGCCATAGCGGACGAGCAGTTCTTC

J gene: TRBJ1-1
V gene: TRBV6-6
clone size: many
D gene: NA
CDR3 protein: CASSPIDRTLNTEAFF
CDR3 DNA: TGTGCCAGCAGCCCTATTGACAGAACCTTGAACACTGAAGCTTTCTTT

J gene: TRBJ2-2
V gene: TRBV6-5
clone size: NA
D gene: NA
CDR3 protein: CASTGLTGELFF
CDR3 DNA: TGTGCCAGCACAGGGTTAACCGGGGAGCTGTTTTTT

J gene: TRBJ2-3
V gene: TRBV9
clone size: NA
D gene: NA
CDR3 protein: CASSKQSTDTQYF
CDR3 DNA: TGTGCCAGCAGCAAACAAAGCACAGATACGCAGTATTTT

J gene: TRBJ1-5
V gene: TRBV5-1
clone size: once
D gene: NA
CDR3 protein: CASRGDPGGNQPQHF
CDR3 DNA: TGCGCCAGCAGGGGAGACCCCGGGGGCAATCAGCCCCAGCATTTT

J gene: TRBJ2-5
V gene: TRBV4-2
clone size: NA
D gene: NA
CDR3 protein: CASSQYFGETETQYF
CDR3 DNA: TGTGCCAGCAGCCAATACTTCGGGGAGACGGAGACCCAGTACTTC

J gene: TRBJ2-2
V gene: TRBV7-2
clone size: once
D gene: TRBD2
CDR3 protein: CASSGGRAFLAGELFF
CDR3 DNA: TGTGCCAGCAGCGGCGGGAGGGCCTTTCTTGCCGGGGAGCTGTTTTTT

J gene: TRBJ2-7
V gene: TRBV5-1
clone size: NA
D gene: NA
CDR3 protein: CASSLGFSGDSYEQYF
CDR3 DNA: TGCGCCAGCAGCTTGGGTTTCAGCGGAGACTCCTACGAGCAGTACTTC

J gene: TRBJ1-3
V gene: TRBV28
clone size: NA
D gene: TRBD1
CDR3 protein: CASIGQVKGNTIYF
CDR3 DNA: TGTGCCAGCATCGGACAGGTGAAAGGAAACACCATATATTTT

J gene: TRBJ2-7
V gene: TRBV28
clone size: NA
D gene: NA
CDR3 protein: CASSLLSSYEQYF
CDR3 DNA: TGTGCCAGCAGTTTATTGAGCTCCTACGAGCAGTACTTC

J gene: TRBJ2-2
V gene: TRBV5-6
clone size: NA
D gene: TRBD1
CDR3 protein: CASSSTGNPGELFF
CDR3 DNA: TGTGCCAGCAGCTCGACAGGGAATCCCGGGGAGCTGTTTTTT

J gene: TRBJ2-3
V gene: TRBV29-1
clone size: NA
D gene: TRBD2
CDR3 protein: CSVEASGIDTQYF
CDR3 DNA: TGCAGCGTAGAGGCTAGCGGGATAGATACGCAGTATTTT

J gene: TRBJ2-1
V gene: TRBV29-1
clone size: NA
D gene: NA
CDR3 protein: CSVVRQTAYNEQFF
CDR3 DNA: TGCAGCGTTGTCAGGCAGACCGCCTACAATGAGCAGTTCTTC